The following is a T cell receptor (beta chain) sequence with its context. Its antigen is not identified. A second about 6 to 12 cycle PCR used barcoded and J-beta primers. A template-switch adaptor with 12 random nucleotides tagged each cDNA molecule. Via MiXCR, TCRdb re-called the 5' RACE reads, giving one row per CDR3 protein. Of about 800,000 distinct CDR3 sequences in the sample, roughly 50% were seen once. The data were obtained in a study of blood T cells in healthy people across ages. Study-wide points: Age brought a roughly linear fall in TCR beta diversity measured per million T cells.

The CDR3 runs to 15 residues. The V gene's germline CDR1 is SQVTM and CDR2 ANQGSEA. J was trimmed by 0 bases and V by 2 bases; bases with no gene match: 3. The chain links TRBV29-1 to TRBJ2-1, with 8 bases identical to TRBD2. The sequencing input was blood. This clonotype was sampled from a man younger than 45 in good health. The CDR3 region has the DNA TGCAGCGTTGAAAGAAGCGGGAGCTCCTACAATGAGCAGTTCTTC. Its protein product is CSVERSGSSYNEQFF.